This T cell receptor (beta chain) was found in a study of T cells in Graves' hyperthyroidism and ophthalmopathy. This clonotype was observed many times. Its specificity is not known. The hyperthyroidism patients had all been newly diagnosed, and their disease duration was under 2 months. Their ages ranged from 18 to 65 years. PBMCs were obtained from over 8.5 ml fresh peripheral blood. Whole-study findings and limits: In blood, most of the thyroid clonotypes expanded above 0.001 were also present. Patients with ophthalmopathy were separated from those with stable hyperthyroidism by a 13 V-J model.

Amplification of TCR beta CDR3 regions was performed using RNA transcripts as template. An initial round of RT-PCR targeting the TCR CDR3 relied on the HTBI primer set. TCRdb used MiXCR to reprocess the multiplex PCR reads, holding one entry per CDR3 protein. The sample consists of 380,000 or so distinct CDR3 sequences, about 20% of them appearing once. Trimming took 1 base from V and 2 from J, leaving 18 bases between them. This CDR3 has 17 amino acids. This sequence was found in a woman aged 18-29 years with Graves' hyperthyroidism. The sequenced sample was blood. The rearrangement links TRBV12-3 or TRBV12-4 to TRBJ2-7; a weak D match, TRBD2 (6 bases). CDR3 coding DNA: TGTGCCAGCAGTTTAGATCCCCGGGAAGGAGGGACCTACGAGCAGTACTTC. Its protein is CASSLDPREGGTYEQYF.